This T cell receptor beta chain emerged from a study of low-dose radiotherapy and immunotherapy resistance in tumors. Study-wide context: Each two-week cycle included intravenous cyclophosphamide 200 mg/m2, given one day before radiation and immunotherapy.

This clonotype occurred once. Both TCRalpha and TCRbeta chains were reverse transcribed with V-gene-specific primers. It was with a constant-region primer and a V-primer adapter that TCRs were amplified over roughly 19 PCR cycles. From the reads, TCRdb called clonotypes with MiXCR, one entry per CDR3 protein. The sample lists around 79,000 distinct CDR3 sequences; 18% were seen once. Time point indicated: before trial treatment. The CDR3 totals 14 residues. V lost 4 bases, J lost 0 bases, and 4 bases stayed unmatched. The genes are TRBV5-7 and TRBJ2-7; 7 bases line up with TRBD1. TRBV5-7 is reported as an ORF; its role is uncertain. The source material was PBMCs, sampled before treatment. The clonotype was recovered from a male donor with prostate cancer. The chain's CDR3 is CASSPDRNSYEQYF. The CDR3 nucleotides read TGTGCCAGCAGCCCGGACAGGAACTCCTACGAGCAGTACTTC.